These 21 T cell receptor beta chains originate from one sample sequenced in a study of blood T cells in healthy people across ages. Together with a sample-barcoded 5' primer, a J-beta primer mix was included in a second PCR lasting about 7 to 11 cycles. TCRdb re-called the 5' RACE reads with MiXCR, one entry per CDR3 protein. The table lists roughly 700,000 distinct CDR3 sequences, 49% of them singletons. The sequenced material came from blood. The receptors derive from a woman aged 60 to 75 in good health.

The rearrangement links TRBV20-1 to TRBJ2-5, with 9 positions matching TRBD2. The CDR3 length is 15 residues. Trimming removed 0 bases from V and 5 bases from J; junction bases left unmatched: 7. Germline V gene sequence: CDR1 DFQATT, CDR2 SNEGSKA (reference sequence). In DNA form, the CDR3 reads TGCAGTGCTAGAGATGCCGGGACTAGCTTGGAGACCCAGTACTTC. It yields the protein CSARDAGTSLETQYF.

Concerning this clonotype: A much larger clone differs by one base, so this may be a read error. V usage is TRBV6-1 and J usage is TRBJ2-1; 7 bases agree with TRBD1. With the DNA end fitting TRBJ2-7 better, the J assignment may be wrong. Looked up from germline, CDR1 is MNHNS and CDR2 is SASEGT. The CDR3 is 14 amino acids. The CDR3 DNA follows: TGTGCCAGCAGTCCCAGGGGGTCCGTTAATGAGCAGTACTTC. It yields the protein CASSPRGSVNEQYF.

This clonotype came up a few times. This chain connects TRBV27 to TRBJ1-2; 10 bases agree with TRBD1. J gave up 7 bases and V 5 bases, and 4 bases lay outside the gene matches. Germline V gene data show CDR1 as MNHEY and CDR2 as SMNVEV (reference sequence). The CDR3 covers 13 residues. As DNA, the CDR3 is TGTGCCAGCAGTAGGGACAGGGGAAGTGGCTACACCTTC. The encoded protein is CASSRDRGSGYTF.

The CDR3 protein is CASSTQGIGNIQYF. DNA of the CDR3: TGTGCCAGCAGCACCCAGGGTATCGGAAACATTCAGTACTTC. The V call is TRBV6-6, the J call TRBJ2-4, with a weak D call TRBD1 (5 bases). In germline, CDR1 is MNHNY, CDR2 SVGAGI (reference sequence). Trimming left V 6 bases short and J 6 bases short, with 15 bases between. CDR3 length: 14 residues.

The gene calls are TRBV20-1 and TRBJ2-7; perhaps TRBD2 as D (5 bases). CDR1 and CDR2 (germline): DFQATT, SNEGSKA (reference sequence). Trimming took 1 base from V and 7 from J, leaving 11 bases between them. The CDR3 runs to 12 residues. CDR3 nucleotides: TGCAGTGCTAGAGTTCCCGGGGATGAGCAGTACTTC. It is translated as CSARVPGDEQYF.

Only a few counts were recorded for this clonotype. CDR3 protein: CASSLSTGTGFWDTQYF. DNA of the CDR3: TGTGCCAGCAGTTTATCAACCGGGACAGGGTTTTGGGATACGCAGTATTTT. The genes are TRBV27 and TRBJ2-3, with 9 bases lining up with TRBD1. The V and J ends lost 0 bases and 6 bases, in that order; junction bases with no gene match: 10. The CDR3 is 17 amino acids. Germline loops: CDR1 MNHEY, CDR2 SMNVEV (reference sequence).

This clonotype was detected a few times. The J gene is TRBJ2-7, the V gene TRBV24-1; no definite D call. CDR3 length: 12 amino acids. Germline V gives CDR1 KGHDR, CDR2 SFDVKD. V was trimmed by 5 bases and J by 1 base, leaving 5 bases between them. Written as DNA, the CDR3 is TGTGCCACCAGTGGAAGTTCCTACGAGCAGTACTTC. Residues: CATSGSSYEQYF.

V gene TRBV3-1 combines with J gene TRBJ2-5, with 14 bases fitting TRBD2. Trimming cost V 6 bases and J 1 base; bases outside gene matches: 1. The CDR3 has 15 amino acids. Germline V CDR1 and CDR2: LGHDT, YNNKEL (reference sequence). CDR3 in amino acids: CASRGLAGAQETQYF. CDR3 nucleotides: TGTGCCAGCAGGGGACTAGCGGGGGCCCAAGAGACCCAGTACTTC.

This clonotype turned up a few times. The gene calls are TRBV6-5 and TRBJ2-1, with D possibly matching TRBD2 (6 bases). The germline V gene encodes CDR1 MNHEY and CDR2 SVGAGI. This CDR3 is 15 amino acids long. The V end lost 6 bases, the J end lost 6 bases, and 18 bases lay between the germline ends. The CDR3 DNA is TGTGCCAGCAGCCCCTCGGAGGGCTACCTCAATGAGCAGTTCTTC. Protein: CASSPSEGYLNEQFF.

This clonotype appeared a few times. The chain carries TRBV7-2 and TRBJ2-7; possibly TRBD2 for D (5 bases). The CDR3 spans 15 residues. Germline V gene sequence: CDR1 SGHTA, CDR2 FQGNSA. With 5 bases removed from V and 3 bases from J, the gap between germline ends came to 17 bases. The CDR3 nucleotides are TGTGCCAGCAGCATTATCGGGATCCCTCGCTACGAGCAGTACTTC. This translates into CASSIIGIPRYEQYF. Full variable domain (outside the CDR3, taken from reference TRBV7-2 and TRBJ2-7): GAGVSQSPSNKVTEKGKDVELRCDPISGHTALYWYRQSLGQGLEFLIYFQGNSAPDKSGLPSDRFSAERTGGSVSTLTIQRTQQEDSAVYLCASSIIGIPRYEQYFGPGTRLTVT.

CDR3 protein: CSARNTGAGTEAFF. The CDR3 coding sequence is TGCAGTGCTAGAAATACAGGGGCTGGGACTGAAGCTTTCTTT. J is TRBJ1-1 and V is TRBV20-1, with 7 bases identical to TRBD1. From germline, CDR1 is DFQATT and CDR2 SNEGSKA (reference sequence). With V trimmed by 2 bases and J by 5 bases, 8 bases remained unmatched. The CDR3 runs 14 residues.

The chain links TRBV7-2 to TRBJ2-7; D is possibly TRBD2 (5 bases). CDR3 length equals 14 residues. V lost 5 bases, J lost 3 bases, and 14 bases lay in between. CDR1 SGHTA and CDR2 FQGNSA come from the germline V gene. CDR3 region: CASSRTAALYEQYF. The CDR3 DNA sequence: TGTGCCAGCAGCCGGACTGCCGCGCTCTACGAGCAGTACTTC.

The chain links TRBV2 to TRBJ2-4; the D is unclear. Germline loops: CDR1 SNHLY, CDR2 FYNNEI. V lost 6 bases and J 0 bases, leaving 9 bases between the germline ends. This CDR3 is built from 14 residues. The CDR3 is CASRTPLAKNIQYF. The CDR3 bases are TGTGCCAGCAGAACACCACTAGCCAAAAACATTCAGTACTTC.

The chain employs TRBV20-1 and TRBJ2-5, with 8 bases identical to TRBD2. Germline V gene sequence: CDR1 DFQATT, CDR2 SNEGSKA (reference sequence). Unmatched junction bases numbered 16, after V lost 4 bases and J lost 6 bases. CDR3 length equals 16 residues. The CDR3, as DNA: TGCAGTGCTATTGTCACGGGAGGGGGAATACTTCAGACCCAGTACTTC. It codes for CSAIVTGGGILQTQYF.

This clonotype turned up a few times. The chain is built from TRBV5-1 and TRBJ2-5; 10 positions agree with TRBD1. CDR3 size: 16 residues. The V and J ends lost 1 base and 1 base, in that order; junction bases with no gene match: 4. Germline CDR1 and CDR2: SGHRS and YFSETQ. As DNA, the CDR3 is TGCGCCAGCAGCTTGCAGGGACAGGGGCCCCAAGAGACCCAGTACTTC. Translating it yields CASSLQGQGPQETQYF.

The J gene is TRBJ1-4, the V gene TRBV7-9, with 9 bases fitting TRBD1. The V and J ends lost 5 bases and 8 bases, in that order; junction bases with no gene match: 9. This CDR3 is built from 15 residues. Looked up from germline, CDR1 is SEHNR and CDR2 is FQNEAQ (reference sequence). This CDR3 is CASSALQGAREKLFF. CDR3 bases: TGTGCCAGCAGCGCCCTACAGGGGGCGAGGGAAAAACTGTTTTTT.

V is TRBV27 and J is TRBJ2-7, with 10 bases fitting TRBD2. V was clipped by 11 bases and J by 3 bases; unmatched bases: 10. In germline, CDR1 is MNHEY, CDR2 SMNVEV (reference sequence). The CDR3 has 14 amino acids. The CDR3 coding sequence is TGTGCCGCCCGTGGAGCGGGAGGGGGCTACGAGCAGTACTTC. This sequence encodes CAARGAGGGYEQYF.

There are a few counts of this clonotype. This chain uses TRBV28 with TRBJ1-2; 7 bases are shared with TRBD1. This CDR3 contains 14 residues. With 6 bases clipped from V and 8 bases from J, the junction kept 12 bases outside the gene matches. Per the germline V gene, CDR1 is MDHEN and CDR2 is SYDVKM. The CDR3 region is CASSKRQGTVGYTF. The CDR3 nucleotides read TGTGCCAGCAGCAAAAGACAGGGCACGGTCGGCTACACCTTC.

The chain uses TRBV20-1 and TRBJ2-1, with D possibly being TRBD2 (5 bases). Germline V gene lookup returns CDR1 DFQATT and CDR2 SNEGSKA (reference sequence). This CDR3 is 15 amino acids long. Trimming left V 0 bases short and J 7 bases short, with 16 bases between. CDR3 nucleotide sequence: TGCAGTGCTAGAGATGTGTGGGAGAGGTTTAATGAGCAGTTCTTC. Amino acid sequence: CSARDVWERFNEQFF.

Here the CDR3 reads CASSLTGTGDGYTF. DNA for the CDR3: TGTGCCAGCAGCTTGACCGGGACAGGGGACGGCTACACCTTC. The chain couples TRBV7-3 to TRBJ1-2; 10 positions match TRBD1. Looked up from germline, CDR1 is SGHTA and CDR2 is FQGTGA. CDR3 length equals 14 residues. V was pared by 3 bases and J by 8 bases, with 6 bases of the junction left unmatched.

This sequence joins TRBV29-1 and TRBJ2-3; tentative D call: TRBD2 (5 bases). Germline CDR1 is SQVTM and CDR2 is ANQGSEA. CDR3 length: 15 amino acids. Trimming removed 3 bases at V and 0 bases at J, with 13 bases between. The DNA of the CDR3 is TGCAGCGTTGAGGTGAGGGTGGGAAGCACAGATACGCAGTATTTT. Translating gives CSVEVRVGSTDTQYF.